This T cell receptor (beta chain) came from a study (dated by TCRdb to the mid-2010s). In the study overall: The study examined whether tumor-infiltrating Tregs in breast cancer are drawn from blood Tregs or arise in situ by conversion from other CD4+ T cell subsets.

This clonotype turned up a few times. This receptor's antigen is unknown. The sample holds no much larger clone one base away, and base qualities are not on file. Beyond this particular receptor, the publication reports: The TCR gene usage of tumor memory CD4+ T cells clustered together with blood and lymph node memory CD4+ cells and with lymph node naive CD4+ cells. Validation in the larger cohort was restricted to a single TCR beta V-J rearrangement rather than whole repertoires. The greatest overlap of tumor-infiltrating Treg TCR alpha and beta sequences was with tumor naive CD4+ T cells, followed next by blood naive CD4+ T cells.

CD4+CD25+CD127-/low cells were isolated as Tregs. Tregs, naive and memory CD4+ T cells from tumor, blood and ipsilateral draining lymph nodes of five breast cancer patients underwent full-length TCR alpha and beta sequencing. Mononuclear cells from lymph nodes or 50 to 60 ml of peripheral blood were isolated by Ficoll density gradient centrifugation. A purity exceeding 90% was confirmed by FACS for the sorted cell populations. CDR1 and CDR2 were assigned from the germline V gene (reference sequence) as SGHNT and YYREEE. Including the terminal cysteine and phenylalanine, the CDR3 comprises 15 residues. Of the read, only the CDR3 DNA is kept; its 45 bases are in frame from base 1. Unmatched junction bases come to 6, with V trimmed by 2 bases and J by 4 bases. Full-length TCR variable regions were amplified by 5' RACE PCR using constant-region reverse primers, and then by semi-nested PCR using Nested Universal Primer A. The ReliaPrep RNA Cell Miniprep System was used to extract total RNA, which was then reverse transcribed into 5'RACE-ready cDNA with the SMARTer RACE 5'/3' Kit. An Illumina MiSeq was used to sequence the full-length TCR alpha and beta libraries, which had been barcoded with multiplex adaptors. The source study handled its data this way. Sequencing data were pooled across the five patients for each of nine subset-tissue groups and compared by unsupervised clustering of TCR gene usage. The Morisita-Horn index, with shared sequences weighted by their contribution to each repertoire, was used to calculate repertoire similarity. Starting from the raw public reads, TCRdb applied fastp trimming at Q25, assembled clones with MiXCR and retained in-frame beta chains. Rows are combined by CDR3 protein, so each entry shows the most common genes and DNA. The V and J calls and clone size come from TCRdb's table, not from the authors' own analysis. The table for this sample lists over 40,000 distinct CDR3 sequences; around 20% of them were counted only once. The ten largest clones capture less than 5% of the sample.

In this chain, TRBV5-4 is recombined with TRBJ2-3; TRBD2 agrees with 8 junctional bases. Material for sequencing was Tregs sorted from blood. This receptor was obtained from a female donor with breast cancer. The DNA is as follows: TGTGCCAGCAGCTTAGGCGGGAGGTCAGCAGATACGCAGTATTTT. This codes for CASSLGGRSADTQYF.